Each of the 26 T cell receptor beta chains below was sequenced from the same sample in a study of untreated major depressive disorder. TCRdb keeps only in-frame clones here, not all; method: immunoSEQ multiplex PCR. Of 20,000 to 25,000 clones listed, around 87% are singletons. Sequencing was done on a sample of CD4+ T cells from PBMCs. The receptors were gathered from a woman in her thirties in good health.

This clone was counted only a few times. The chain employs TRBV30 and TRBJ1-1; weak D call: TRBD1 (5 bases). The CDR3 totals 13 residues. The V gene's germline CDR1 is GTSNPN and CDR2 SVGIG (reference sequence). Trimming pared 0 bases from V and 0 bases from J, leaving 5 bases between. As DNA, the CDR3 is TGTGCCTGGAGTGTACAGGTGAACACTGAAGCTTTCTTT. Amino acids: CAWSVQVNTEAFF.

This chain links TRBV5-1 with TRBJ1-2; TRBD1 might be the D (5 bases). V lost 5 bases, J lost 2 bases, and 13 bases lay in between. CDR3 length: 14 amino acids. The V gene's germline CDR1 is SGHRS and CDR2 YFSETQ. Written as DNA, the CDR3 is TGCGCCAGCAGTCGGACAACTAACAACTATGGCTACACCTTC. Protein product: CASSRTTNNYGYTF.

The chain employs TRBV21-1 and TRBJ1-3. TRBV21-1 is flagged as a pseudogene. The CDR3 has 16 residues. In nucleotides, the CDR3 is TGTGCCAGCAACAATTTCGGGGGGGCGATTGGAAACACCATATATTTT. Protein: CASNNFGGAIGNTIYF.

This sequence joins TRBV29-1 and TRBJ1-5, with D hard to call. V gave up 4 bases and J gave up 3 bases, with 7 bases separating them. This CDR3 is built from 12 residues. Germline-derived CDR1 and CDR2 are SQVTM and ANQGSEA. DNA for the CDR3: TGCAGCGTTGGAGAACCCAATCAGCCCCAGCATTTT. Encoded protein: CSVGEPNQPQHF.

V gene TRBV28 combines with J gene TRBJ2-7; possibly TRBD1 for D (6 bases). Trimming removed 7 bases at V and 5 bases at J, with 15 bases between. CDR3 length equals 13 residues. Germline CDR1 is MDHEN and CDR2 is SYDVKM. This CDR3 is CASITQGQHEQYF. CDR3 nucleotide sequence: TGTGCCAGCATAACCCAGGGACAACACGAGCAGTACTTC.

The chain combines TRBV7-8 with TRBJ2-5; the D is unclear. Deletions cut 4 bases from V and 5 bases from J, with 17 bases between. Germline V gene data show CDR1 as SGHVS and CDR2 as FQNEAQ. The length of the CDR3 is 15 residues. The CDR3 protein is CASSSATQGWETQYF. As DNA, the CDR3 is TGTGCCAGCAGCTCCGCGACACAAGGCTGGGAGACCCAGTACTTC. The whole variable domain, filled in from reference TRBV7-8 and TRBJ2-5, reads GAGVSQSPRYKVAKRGQDVALRCDPISGHVSLFWYQQALGQGPEFLTYFQNEAQLDKSGLPSDRFFAERPEGSVSTLKIQRTQQEDSAVYLCASSSATQGWETQYFGPGTRLLVL.

The chain uses TRBV7-9 and TRBJ1-2, with no clear D. With 5 bases removed from V and 7 bases from J, the gap between germline ends came to 17 bases. The length of the CDR3 is 14 residues. The germline V gene has CDR1 SEHNR and CDR2 FQNEAQ (reference sequence). CDR3 protein: CASSILGRAVGYTF. Here the CDR3 DNA reads TGTGCCAGCAGCATCCTCGGACGGGCTGTTGGCTACACCTTC.

This clone has a single count. The chain links TRBV5-1 to TRBJ2-3; TRBD2 is a possible D gene (6 bases). Germline V lookup: CDR1 SGHRS, CDR2 YFSETQ. This CDR3 is built from 16 residues. Trimming took 0 bases from V and 6 from J, leaving 17 bases between them. CDR3 bases: TGCGCCAGCAGCTTGGGAGGGAGGCAGCTTGCGGATACGCAGTATTTT. It codes for CASSLGGRQLADTQYF. Using reference TRBV5-1 and TRBJ2-3 for the parts outside the CDR3, the full variable domain is KAGVTQTPRYLIKTRGQQVTLSCSPISGHRSVSWYQQTPGQGLQFLFEYFSETQRNKGNFPGRFSGRQFSNSRSEMNVSTLELGDSALYLCASSLGGRQLADTQYFGPGTRLTVL.

This clone was counted only a few times. V gene TRBV19 combines with J gene TRBJ1-1; D not certain. This CDR3 has 12 residues. The V and J ends lost 5 bases and 5 bases respectively, with 9 bases between them. CDR1 is LNHDA, CDR2 SQIVND, per germline (reference sequence). Here the CDR3 DNA reads TGTGCCAGTAGTTGGGGTAGGACTGAAGCTTTCTTT. Residues: CASSWGRTEAFF.

This chain connects TRBV7-2 to TRBJ1-4; possibly TRBD1 for D (5 bases). Germline CDR1 SGHTA, CDR2 FQGNSA. V lost 1 base to trimming and J lost 7 bases, with 22 bases between them. The CDR3 totals 18 residues. The CDR3 nucleotides are TGTGCCAGCAGCTTAGATCGGATTGGCTCGGGGGTGGGTGAAAAACTGTTTTTT. This gives the protein CASSLDRIGSGVGEKLFF. The full variable domain, in which reference TRBV7-2 and TRBJ1-4 provide the parts outside the CDR3, is GAGVSQSPSNKVTEKGKDVELRCDPISGHTALYWYRQSLGQGLEFLIYFQGNSAPDKSGLPSDRFSAERTGGSVSTLTIQRTQQEDSAVYLCASSLDRIGSGVGEKLFFGSGTQLSVL.

The V gene is TRBV6-5, the J gene TRBJ1-2; D is perhaps TRBD1 (6 bases). In germline, CDR1 is MNHEY, CDR2 SVGAGI. V dropped 2 bases and J dropped 2 bases, with 9 bases sitting between them. This CDR3 region has 14 residues. CDR3 in amino acids: CASSYGGGNYGYTF. The CDR3 region has the DNA TGTGCCAGCAGTTACGGAGGGGGGAACTATGGCTACACCTTC.

The CDR3 DNA reads TGTGCCAGCACCTGGGGGGACGGAAATAATGAAAAACTGTTTTTT. Translation gives CASTWGDGNNEKLFF. The V and J genes are TRBV2 and TRBJ1-4, with D possibly TRBD1 on 5 matching bases. This CDR3 is 15 amino acids long. Trimming took off 7 bases at V and 4 bases at J, with 16 bases between the two ends. Germline lookup yields CDR1 SNHLY and CDR2 FYNNEI.

This chain uses TRBV27 with TRBJ2-7; TRBD1 or TRBD2 may be the D gene (6 bases each). Germline V lookup: CDR1 MNHEY, CDR2 SMNVEV (reference sequence). The CDR3 is 13 residues long. The V gene lost 8 bases and the J gene lost 4 bases, with 15 bases spanning the gap. CDR3 sequence reads: CASRDGGGYEQYF. The CDR3 nucleotides read TGTGCCAGCCGGGACGGGGGCGGGTACGAGCAGTACTTC.

The chain carries TRBV6-1 and TRBJ1-3; TRBD1 matches at 10 bases. J gave up 4 bases and V 7 bases, and 7 bases lay outside the gene matches. Germline V gene lookup returns CDR1 MNHNS and CDR2 SASEGT. CDR3 length equals 15 residues. The DNA of the CDR3 is TGTGCCAGCATGGGACAGGGGAGGCGCGGAAACACCATATATTTT. Translated, it gives CASMGQGRRGNTIYF.

The V and J genes are TRBV18 and TRBJ2-4; D gene ambiguous. CDR1 and CDR2 from the germline V gene are KGHSH and LQKENI. The CDR3 is 14 amino acids. Trimming removed 0 bases at V and 8 bases at J, with 11 bases between. CDR3 sequence reads: CASSPPSEWYIQYF. The CDR3 nucleotides read TGTGCCAGCTCACCACCTAGTGAATGGTACATTCAGTACTTC.

The V call is TRBV18, the J call TRBJ1-3; D is ambiguous. Looked up from germline, CDR1 is KGHSH and CDR2 is LQKENI. CDR3 length: 18 amino acids. The germline V and J ends were trimmed by 2 bases and 0 bases, with 17 bases remaining between them. The CDR3 DNA reads as TGTGCCAGCTCACCAATGGGCCCAGACACAAGCTCTGGAAACACCATATATTTT. Its translation: CASSPMGPDTSSGNTIYF.

This chain joins TRBV10-3 and TRBJ2-2, with 10 positions matching TRBD2. With V trimmed by 6 bases and J by 3 bases, 7 bases remained unmatched. Germline V gene data show CDR1 as ENHRY and CDR2 as SYGVKD. This CDR3 has 16 amino acids. CDR3: CAISLGLAEYTGELFF. The CDR3 nucleotides are TGTGCCATCAGCTTAGGACTAGCGGAATACACCGGGGAGCTGTTTTTT.

V is TRBV11-2 and J is TRBJ1-2; no definite D call. Between the trimmed V and J ends, which lost 5 bases and 0 bases, there was a span of 13 bases. CDR1 is SGHAT and CDR2 is FQNNGV in the germline V gene. The CDR3 totals 15 residues. CDR3 in amino acids: CASSLSRGANYGYTF. As DNA, the CDR3 is TGTGCCAGCAGCCTCAGTCGGGGAGCTAACTATGGCTACACCTTC.

The rearrangement uses TRBV28 and TRBJ1-1, with 8 bases that match TRBD1. The CDR3 runs to 16 residues. Looked up from germline, CDR1 is MDHEN and CDR2 is SYDVKM. The V gene end was trimmed by 4 bases and the J gene end by 7 bases; junction bases not matched to a gene: 14. CDR3 sequence reads: CASSSQTGAGRGEAFF. The CDR3 DNA follows: TGTGCCAGCAGTTCACAGACAGGGGCAGGGCGGGGTGAAGCTTTCTTT. Filled out from reference TRBV28 and TRBJ1-1, the complete variable domain reads DVKVTQSSRYLVKRTGEKVFLECVQDMDHENMFWYRQDPGLGLRLIYFSYDVKMKEKGDIPEGYSVSREKKERFSLILESASTNQTSMYLCASSSQTGAGRGEAFFGQGTRLTVV.

The chain is built from TRBV30 and TRBJ1-6; 8 bases are a match to TRBD1. V dropped 0 bases and J dropped 0; count of bases not matched to a gene: 1. Germline CDR1 is GTSNPN and CDR2 is SVGIG (reference sequence). This CDR3 comprises 16 residues. CDR3 loop: CAWSVQGDSYNSPLHF. The CDR3 DNA reads TGTGCCTGGAGTGTACAGGGGGACTCCTATAATTCACCCCTCCACTTT.

The chain uses TRBV6-5 and TRBJ2-7, with no clear D. Looked up from germline, CDR1 is MNHEY and CDR2 is SVGAGI. V was trimmed by 0 bases and J by 7 bases, leaving 19 bases between them. This CDR3 has 16 amino acids. CDR3 nucleotide sequence: TGTGCCAGCAGTTACTCAACCCGACCCCGAGCTATGGAGCAGTACTTC. As protein: CASSYSTRPRAMEQYF.

This chain joins TRBV28 and TRBJ1-2; TRBD1 matches at 9 bases. J was trimmed by 3 bases and V by 3 bases; bases with no gene match: 11. CDR1 is MDHEN, CDR2 SYDVKM, per germline. This CDR3 spans 17 amino acids. CDR3 nucleotides: TGTGCCAGCAGTTTCACCTATACCTGGACAGGGGACTATGGCTACACCTTC. Translating it yields CASSFTYTWTGDYGYTF.

The chain's CDR3 is CASGPQGEGEQFF. The CDR3 DNA is TGTGCCAGCGGCCCCCAGGGGGAGGGTGAGCAGTTCTTC. The rearrangement uses TRBV7-2 and TRBJ2-1; either TRBD1 or TRBD2 may fit D (7 bases each). This CDR3 has 13 residues. V was pared by 8 bases and J by 9 bases, with 17 bases between. Germline V gives CDR1 SGHTA, CDR2 FQGNSA.

This rearrangement joins TRBV2 to TRBJ2-7; 8 positions agree with TRBD1. This CDR3 spans 13 amino acids. The junction had 4 bases not matched to a gene; V was cut back by 7 bases and J by 2 bases. Germline V lookup: CDR1 SNHLY, CDR2 FYNNEI. CDR3 nucleotide sequence: TGTGCCAGCAATCCGGGACAGGCCTACGAGCAGTACTTC. It yields the protein CASNPGQAYEQYF.

This clone was seen a few times. The chain links TRBV7-9 to TRBJ2-3; D call uncertain. Trimming removed 6 bases at V and 1 base at J, with 11 bases between. This CDR3 has 14 residues. The germline V gene encodes CDR1 SEHNR and CDR2 FQNEAQ (reference sequence). The CDR3 coding sequence is TGTGCCAGCAGTCGTAGTAGTGGCACAGATACGCAGTATTTT. This gives the protein CASSRSSGTDTQYF.

V usage is TRBV5-6 and J usage is TRBJ1-1; D unclear. The CDR3 spans 13 residues. Trimming shortened V by 0 bases and J by 1 base, and 4 bases separated the two germline ends. CDR1 and CDR2 (germline): SGHDT, YYEEEE. The DNA of the CDR3 is TGTGCCAGCAGCTTGGGGACGAACACTGAAGCTTTCTTT. It encodes CASSLGTNTEAFF.